Following are 19 T cell receptor beta chains from one sample sequenced in a study of blood T cell repertoires in COVID-19. Profiled with immunoSEQ multiplex PCR; TCRdb holds only in-frame clones, not every one. The table includes about 210,000 clones, approximately 80% detected once. The specimen sequenced was PBMCs or T cells enriched from blood (not recorded which). The receptors shown here come from a man between 35 and 55 years old who had recovered from COVID-19.

The chain has TRBV11-2 and TRBJ1-1; possible D gene TRBD1, 6 bases. CDR1 SGHAT and CDR2 FQNNGV come from the germline V gene. V dropped 7 bases and J dropped 1 base, with 13 bases sitting between them. The CDR3 length is 14 residues. The CDR3 is CASNFKTGNTEAFF. CDR3 nucleotides: TGTGCCAGCAACTTCAAGACAGGGAACACTGAAGCTTTCTTT.

The J gene is TRBJ1-2, the V gene TRBV5-1; D is uncertain. The CDR3 extends over 11 amino acids. Per the germline V gene, CDR1 is SGHRS and CDR2 is YFSETQ. The germline V and J ends were trimmed by 3 bases and 5 bases, with 5 bases remaining between them. Here the CDR3 reads CASSSSYGYTF. The CDR3 region has the DNA TGCGCCAGCAGCTCTAGTTATGGCTACACCTTC. Together with reference TRBV5-1 and TRBJ1-2, the CDR3 gives the full variable domain: KAGVTQTPRYLIKTRGQQVTLSCSPISGHRSVSWYQQTPGQGLQFLFEYFSETQRNKGNFPGRFSGRQFSNSRSEMNVSTLELGDSALYLCASSSSYGYTFGSGTRLTVV.

Here the CDR3 DNA reads TGTGCCAGCAGCGTCGATGGGGGGGCCGGCTCCTACGAGCAGTACTTC. As protein: CASSVDGGAGSYEQYF. The chain has TRBV9 and TRBJ2-7; the D gene is possibly TRBD2 (7 bases). With 2 bases removed from V and 0 bases from J, the gap between germline ends came to 15 bases. CDR3 length: 16 amino acids. Germline V gives CDR1 SGDLS, CDR2 YYNGEE.

This clone was found a few times. V is TRBV12-3 or TRBV12-4 and J is TRBJ1-2; D is perhaps TRBD1 (5 bases). This CDR3 spans 13 amino acids. Deletions cut 2 bases from V and 4 bases from J, with 8 bases between. The CDR3 spells CASSLQGVYGYTF. The CDR3 DNA follows: TGTGCCAGCAGTTTACAAGGGGTCTATGGCTACACCTTC.

The chain employs TRBV6-5 and TRBJ1-5, with TRBD1 identical over 8 bases. The CDR3 runs to 14 residues. Germline V CDR1 and CDR2: MNHEY, SVGAGI. Unmatched junction bases numbered 6, after V lost 6 bases and J lost 5 bases. The CDR3 reads CASSPQGADQPQHF. The CDR3 coding sequence is TGTGCCAGCAGCCCCCAGGGGGCTGATCAGCCCCAGCATTTT.

This chain connects TRBV5-6 to TRBJ2-2; 7 positions match TRBD1. This CDR3 spans 15 amino acids. V shed 5 bases and J 6 bases; nucleotides not matched to a gene: 10. The germline V gene encodes CDR1 SGHDT and CDR2 YYEEEE. The CDR3 reads CASRRTGDSAGELFF. DNA of the CDR3: TGTGCCAGCAGACGGACAGGTGATTCTGCCGGGGAGCTGTTTTTT.

The chain uses TRBV18 and TRBJ2-3; 9 bases map to TRBD1. The CDR3 length is 15 residues. The trim removed 9 bases at V and 4 bases at J, leaving 11 bases unmatched. From germline, CDR1 is KGHSH and CDR2 LQKENI. CDR3 protein: CASLHRGLSADTQYF. In DNA, the CDR3 is TGTGCCAGTTTACACAGGGGGCTTAGCGCAGATACGCAGTATTTT.

This clone has just one count. The genes are TRBV28 and TRBJ2-7, with 9 bases matching TRBD1. Trimming cost V 6 bases and J 5 bases; bases outside gene matches: 8. Germline lookup yields CDR1 MDHEN and CDR2 SYDVKM. This CDR3 region has 14 residues. The CDR3 nucleotides read TGTGCCAGCAGGCCTAGGACAGGGGCCCACGAGCAGTACTTC. As protein: CASRPRTGAHEQYF.

The CDR3 spells CASSPWVLGDGYTF. The CDR3 region has the DNA TGTGCCAGCAGCCCATGGGTGCTGGGAGATGGCTACACCTTC. The genes are TRBV11-2 and TRBJ1-2, with D unclear. The CDR3 loop spans 14 amino acids. Trimming stripped 5 bases from V and 6 bases from J, with 16 bases between. CDR1 is SGHAT and CDR2 is FQNNGV in the germline V gene.

The V and J genes are TRBV15 and TRBJ2-3; the match to TRBD1 covers 8 bases. The CDR3 consists of 17 residues. Trimming at V came to 2 bases and at J to 3 bases, leaving 10 bases not matched to a gene. Germline assignment: CDR1 LNHNV and CDR2 YYDKDF (reference sequence). The CDR3 sequence: CATSRPRQGFGTDTQYF. Here the CDR3 DNA reads TGTGCCACCAGCAGACCCCGACAGGGGTTCGGTACAGATACGCAGTATTTT. Complete variable domain (other parts from reference TRBV15 and TRBJ2-3): DAMVIQNPRYQVTQFGKPVTLSCSQTLNHNVMYWYQQKSSQAPKLLFHYYDKDFNNEADTPDNFQSRRPNTSFCFLDIRSPGLGDTAMYLCATSRPRQGFGTDTQYFGPGTRLTVL.

Remarks on this clone: Distinct nucleotide sequences in the sample also encode this CDR3. The chain recombines TRBV11-3 with TRBJ2-2, with D possibly being TRBD1 (5 bases). This CDR3 contains 13 residues. V was clipped by 3 bases and J by 6 bases, with 8 bases between them. CDR1 is SGHNT and CDR2 is YENEEA in the germline V gene. The CDR3 bases are TGTGCCAGCAGCTTGGAAGGGGCCGGGGAGCTGTTTTTT. It is translated as CASSLEGAGELFF. Full variable domain (rest looked up from reference TRBV11-3 and TRBJ2-2): EAGVVQSPRYKIIEKKQPVAFWCNPISGHNTLYWYLQNLGQGPELLIRYENEEAVDDSQLPKDRFSAERLKGVDSTLKIQPAELGDSAVYLCASSLEGAGELFFGEGSRLTVL.

The V call is TRBV9, the J call TRBJ1-3; D remains ambiguous. Germline lookup yields CDR1 SGDLS and CDR2 YYNGEE. V dropped 3 bases and J dropped 1 base, with 20 bases sitting between them. The length of the CDR3 is 18 residues. CDR3 protein: CASSAGFGLGGSGNTIYF. CDR3 coding DNA: TGTGCCAGCAGCGCCGGCTTTGGACTAGGTGGGTCTGGAAACACCATATATTTT.

This chain joins TRBV6-6 and TRBJ2-1; 9 bases match TRBD2. V trimming: 5 bases; J trimming: 1 base; junction bases outside the gene matches: 9. Germline assignment: CDR1 MNHNY and CDR2 SVGAGI (reference sequence). The CDR3 totals 17 residues. Written as DNA, the CDR3 is TGTGCCAGCAGTCCCCCATGGACTAGCGCTTCCTACAATGAGCAGTTCTTC. It translates to CASSPPWTSASYNEQFF.

This chain uses TRBV6-5 with TRBJ1-2; the D gene is possibly TRBD1 (6 bases). CDR1 is MNHEY, CDR2 SVGAGI, per germline. The V end was cut by 6 bases, the J end by 0 bases, with 14 bases between. The CDR3 is made up of 15 amino acids. The CDR3 reads CASRVGQLTNYGYTF. CDR3 nucleotides: TGTGCCAGCAGGGTAGGACAGCTTACTAACTATGGCTACACCTTC.

The chain couples TRBV5-1 to TRBJ2-3; maybe TRBD2 (6 bases). Germline CDR1 SGHRS, CDR2 YFSETQ. The CDR3 is made up of 17 amino acids. V lost 0 bases, J lost 4 bases, and 18 bases lay in between. The CDR3 DNA reads TGCGCCAGCAGCTTGGGTGGTGCGGGAAGCTGGGCAGATACGCAGTATTTT. Protein product: CASSLGGAGSWADTQYF.

This clone was seen only once. The V call is TRBV28, the J call TRBJ1-1; D unclear. The CDR3 is 14 amino acids. Germline loops: CDR1 MDHEN, CDR2 SYDVKM. V lost 7 bases and J 1 base, leaving 13 bases between the germline ends. DNA for the CDR3: TGTGCCAGCACCCTCGTGGCGGGGAACACTGAAGCTTTCTTT. As protein: CASTLVAGNTEAFF.

The rearrangement joins TRBV5-6 to TRBJ1-2; D perhaps matches TRBD1 (6 bases). In germline, CDR1 is SGHDT, CDR2 YYEEEE. CDR3 length: 17 amino acids. Trimming removed 0 bases at V and 1 base at J, with 16 bases between. This CDR3 is CASSLGTKQGINYGYTF. The DNA for the CDR3 is TGTGCCAGCAGCTTGGGAACGAAACAGGGTATTAACTATGGCTACACCTTC.

V gene TRBV6-1 combines with J gene TRBJ1-1; TRBD1 aligns across 7 bases. Per germline, CDR1 MNHNS and CDR2 SASEGT. The junction had 4 bases not matched to a gene; V was cut back by 5 bases and J by 4 bases. The CDR3 is 13 amino acids. The CDR3 here is CASSFRDSTEAFF. The CDR3 DNA sequence: TGTGCCAGCAGTTTCCGGGACAGCACTGAAGCTTTCTTT.

The chain links TRBV7-9 to TRBJ2-2; D is undetermined. Between the trimmed V and J ends, which lost 1 base and 6 bases, there was a span of 12 bases. This CDR3 contains 15 residues. Germline CDR1 is SEHNR and CDR2 is FQNEAQ (reference sequence). The CDR3, as DNA: TGTGCCAGCAGCTTAGTACCCAGTTTCCCCGGGGAGCTGTTTTTT. It encodes CASSLVPSFPGELFF.